These 26 T cell receptor beta chains were sequenced from one sample in a study of T cell responses to AZD1222 COVID-19 vaccine. Generated by immunoSEQ multiplex PCR, the TCRdb table keeps only in-frame clones and is missing some. The top ten clones hold over 12% of a sample with 56,000 or so clones, 70% to 90% of them seen once. The material was peripheral blood, obtained on day 0 of AZD1222 vaccination. The receptors shown here come from an adult in good health.

CDR3: CASRSPSGNYGYTF. CDR3 nucleotides: TGTGCCAGCAGATCACCGTCAGGGAACTATGGCTACACCTTC. The chain couples TRBV28 to TRBJ1-2; maybe TRBD1 (5 bases). V dropped 6 bases and J dropped 2 bases, with 13 bases sitting between them. The CDR3 covers 14 residues. Germline V CDR1 and CDR2: MDHEN, SYDVKM.

The chain is built from TRBV11-3 and TRBJ2-1; D is uncertain. Germline lookup yields CDR1 SGHNT and CDR2 YENEEA. The CDR3 contains 14 residues. V lost 2 bases, J lost 0 bases, and 5 bases lay in between. The CDR3 DNA follows: TGTGCCAGCAGCTTATCAAGCTCCTACAATGAGCAGTTCTTC. Its protein product is CASSLSSSYNEQFF.

The chain is built from TRBV19 and TRBJ2-1; the D gene is possibly TRBD1 (5 bases). Germline lookup yields CDR1 LNHDA and CDR2 SQIVND (reference sequence). The CDR3 covers 19 residues. The V and J ends lost 3 bases and 1 base respectively, with 22 bases between them. The CDR3 reads CASSMGQGIGLRSYNEQFF. CDR3 DNA: TGTGCCAGTAGTATGGGGCAGGGTATCGGGCTTAGGTCCTACAATGAGCAGTTCTTC.

V is TRBV25-1 and J is TRBJ2-5, with D perhaps TRBD2 (6 bases). The germline V gene encodes CDR1 MGHDK and CDR2 SYGVNS. V dropped 5 bases and J dropped 5 bases, with 12 bases sitting between them. The CDR3 covers 13 residues. CDR3 loop: CASSSRAGETQYF. Written as DNA, the CDR3 is TGTGCCAGCAGTTCTAGGGCGGGGGAGACCCAGTACTTC.

This sequence joins TRBV19 and TRBJ1-5, with D hard to call. The CDR3 totals 14 residues. V was shortened by 7 bases and J by 0 bases, with 10 bases between the two germline ends. The germline CDR1 and CDR2 sequences are LNHDA and SQIVND (reference sequence). CDR3 residues: CASNSILSNQPQHF. The DNA of the CDR3 is TGTGCCAGTAATTCGATACTTAGCAATCAGCCCCAGCATTTT.

This chain uses TRBV7-2 with TRBJ1-2, with 8 positions matching TRBD1. Germline trimming cut 4 bases from V and 3 bases from J; bases unmatched to any gene: 7. The V gene's germline CDR1 is SGHTA and CDR2 FQGNSA. This CDR3 comprises 15 residues. The CDR3 is CASSSGQGRDYGYTF. In nucleotides, the CDR3 is TGTGCCAGCAGCTCTGGACAGGGACGGGACTATGGCTACACCTTC.

The chain combines TRBV5-1 with TRBJ1-1; D not certain. The V end was cut by 5 bases, the J end by 0 bases, with 14 bases between. Germline CDR1 is SGHRS and CDR2 is YFSETQ. The length of the CDR3 is 15 residues. CDR3 sequence reads: CASRETVNMNTEAFF. The DNA for the CDR3 is TGCGCCAGCAGGGAGACTGTGAACATGAACACTGAAGCTTTCTTT.

In this sample, this clone turned up once. The chain recombines TRBV7-6 with TRBJ2-7; possibly TRBD2 for D (6 bases). From germline, CDR1 is SGHVS and CDR2 FNYEAQ. This CDR3 region has 15 residues. With 1 base removed from V and 0 bases from J, the gap between germline ends came to 10 bases. CDR3 nucleotide sequence: TGTGCCAGCAGCTTAGAAATAGCGGACTCCTACGAGCAGTACTTC. Protein sequence: CASSLEIADSYEQYF.

This chain links TRBV15 with TRBJ1-1; unclear D gene. The V gene lost 5 bases and the J gene lost 4 bases, with 11 bases spanning the gap. This CDR3 contains 13 residues. Germline V gene sequence: CDR1 LNHNV, CDR2 YYDKDF (reference sequence). The CDR3 bases are TGTGCCACCAGCGGACCTTTGGGCACTGAAGCTTTCTTT. This translates into CATSGPLGTEAFF.

V is TRBV6-5 and J is TRBJ1-5, with TRBD1 identical over 7 bases. CDR3 length equals 15 residues. CDR1 is MNHEY and CDR2 is SVGAGI in the germline V gene. V was pared by 7 bases and J by 6 bases, with 12 bases of the junction left unmatched. The CDR3 loop reads CASTTDREYSQPQHF. CDR3 in DNA: TGTGCCAGCACTACTGACAGGGAGTACTCTCAGCCCCAGCATTTT.

V is TRBV2 and J is TRBJ2-2; 8 nucleotides match TRBD1. Germline CDR1 reads SNHLY; CDR2 reads FYNNEI. V was clipped by 6 bases and J by 4 bases; unmatched bases: 7. The CDR3 has 15 amino acids. CDR3 DNA: TGTGCCAGCAGCGTGACAGGGGCGGGCACCGGGGAGCTGTTTTTT. Residues: CASSVTGAGTGELFF.

DNA for the CDR3: TGTGCCAGCAGCCCTCGGGACAGGGCTAATTCACCCCTCCACTTT. This sequence encodes CASSPRDRANSPLHF. The V gene is TRBV9, the J gene TRBJ1-6, with 9 nucleotides matching TRBD1. The trim removed 4 bases at V and 6 bases at J, leaving 5 bases unmatched. The germline V gene has CDR1 SGDLS and CDR2 YYNGEE. The CDR3 covers 15 residues.

V is TRBV6-5 and J is TRBJ2-7, with D perhaps matching TRBD1 or TRBD2 (5 bases each). The ends were cut back, 10 bases at V and 2 bases at J, with 9 bases in the middle. There are 11 residues in the CDR3. Germline V gene sequence: CDR1 MNHEY, CDR2 SVGAGI. In DNA, the CDR3 is TGTGCCACCACGGGACCCTACGAGCAGTACTTC. This codes for CATTGPYEQYF.

The rearrangement links TRBV18 to TRBJ1-2; D call uncertain. The V end lost 1 base, the J end lost 2 bases, and 5 bases lay between the germline ends. This CDR3 comprises 13 residues. Germline-derived CDR1 and CDR2 are KGHSH and LQKENI. The CDR3 DNA sequence: TGTGCCAGCTCACCACGCCTGAACTATGGCTACACCTTC. The encoded protein is CASSPRLNYGYTF. Using reference TRBV18 and TRBJ1-2 for the parts outside the CDR3, the full variable domain is NAGVMQNPRHLVRRRGQEARLRCSPMKGHSHVYWYRQLPEEGLKFMVYLQKENIIDESGMPKERFSAEFPKEGPSILRIQQVVRGDSAAYFCASSPRLNYGYTFGSGTRLTVV.

This clone was observed a handful of times. The chain links TRBV18 to TRBJ1-2, with D perhaps TRBD1 (6 bases). Germline V gene lookup returns CDR1 KGHSH and CDR2 LQKENI. CDR3 length: 19 amino acids. With 3 bases removed from V and 5 bases from J, the gap between germline ends came to 28 bases. The DNA of the CDR3 is TGTGCCAGCTCACCTGTACAATCGTACAGGGTCGGGGACAATTATGGCTACACCTTC. Its translation is CASSPVQSYRVGDNYGYTF.

This clone has only a few counts. This chain links TRBV27 with TRBJ1-2, with D perhaps matching TRBD1 (5 bases). Trimming pared 0 bases from V and 0 bases from J, leaving 8 bases between. The CDR3 sequence is 15 residues long. The germline gives CDR1 MNHEY, CDR2 SMNVEV (reference sequence). The CDR3 nucleotides read TGTGCCAGCAGTTTATCCCCAGGGACTAACTATGGCTACACCTTC. Its protein is CASSLSPGTNYGYTF.

V and J are TRBV6-5 and TRBJ1-1; TRBD1 might be the D (5 bases). Germline V CDR1 and CDR2: MNHEY, SVGAGI. Trimming stripped 5 bases from V and 8 bases from J, with 9 bases between. CDR3 size: 11 residues. The CDR3 reads CASSHRTEAFF. The CDR3 bases are TGTGCCAGCAGTCATCGGACAGAAGCTTTCTTT.

The V and J genes are TRBV29-1 and TRBJ2-2; D is undetermined. Germline CDR1 SQVTM, CDR2 ANQGSEA. V was shortened by 1 base and J by 0 bases, with 6 bases between the two germline ends. This CDR3 is 14 amino acids long. DNA for the CDR3: TGCAGCGTTGAAGTCATCGCGAACACCGGGGAGCTGTTTTTT. Protein sequence: CSVEVIANTGELFF.

Here the CDR3 DNA reads TGTGCCAGCAGCTCGTGGGGCATCGGTCAGCCCCAGCATTTT. Translating it yields CASSSWGIGQPQHF. The rearrangement joins TRBV5-8 to TRBJ1-5; D perhaps matches TRBD1 (5 bases). V lost 3 bases and J lost 6, with 13 bases in between. This CDR3 region has 14 residues. The V gene's germline CDR1 is SGHTS and CDR2 YDEGEE. Full variable domain (remainder filled in from reference TRBV5-8 and TRBJ1-5): EAGVTQSPTHLIKTRGQQATLRCSPISGHTSVYWYQQALGLGLQFLLWYDEGEERNRGNFPPRFSGRQFPNYSSELNVNALELEDSALYLCASSSWGIGQPQHFGDGTRLSIL.

This clone was counted only a few times. The chain couples TRBV9 to TRBJ2-5; TRBD2 agrees at 10 bases. Germline loops: CDR1 SGDLS, CDR2 YYNGEE. The CDR3 sequence is 15 residues long. Trimming removed 4 bases from V and 1 base from J; junction bases left unmatched: 4. This chain's CDR3 is CASSTVAGGQETQYF. The CDR3 DNA reads TGTGCCAGCAGCACGGTAGCGGGGGGCCAAGAGACCCAGTACTTC.

The gene calls are TRBV11-1 and TRBJ1-1; D unresolved. Germline V CDR1 and CDR2: SGHAT, FQDESV (reference sequence). CDR3 size: 15 residues. V was shortened by 5 bases and J by 2 bases, with 15 bases between the two germline ends. Here the CDR3 reads CASSEPSDLNTEAFF. CDR3 sequence (DNA): TGTGCCAGCAGCGAACCGTCGGACCTTAACACTGAAGCTTTCTTT.

The V call is TRBV10-3, the J call TRBJ2-7; D not resolved. V lost 0 bases and J lost 3, with 9 bases in between. The CDR3 totals 14 residues. CDR1 and CDR2 from the germline V gene are ENHRY and SYGVKD. CDR3 sequence (DNA): TGTGCCATCAGTGAGTCCCGGCTCAGCTACGAGCAGTACTTC. This sequence encodes CAISESRLSYEQYF.

This rearrangement joins TRBV6-5 to TRBJ1-6; D is ambiguous. V was clipped by 6 bases and J by 8 bases, with 5 bases between them. The CDR3 is made up of 11 amino acids. Germline CDR1 MNHEY, CDR2 SVGAGI. For the CDR3, the DNA is TGTGCCAGCAGATGGGATTCACCCCTCCACTTT. This encodes CASRWDSPLHF.

The J gene is TRBJ1-5, the V gene TRBV5-5; 8 bases match TRBD1. Per the germline V gene, CDR1 is SGHKS and CDR2 is YYEKEE (reference sequence). V gave up 1 base and J gave up 0 bases; unmatched junction bases: 3. The CDR3 has 16 residues. The CDR3 DNA sequence: TGTGCCAGCAGCTTGACAGGGGGGGATAGCAATCAGCCCCAGCATTTT. This sequence encodes CASSLTGGDSNQPQHF.

This sequence joins TRBV4-1 and TRBJ1-1, with TRBD1 matching 7 bases. CDR3 length: 16 amino acids. The ends lost 1 base at V and 5 bases at J; junction bases unmatched: 10. Germline V CDR1 and CDR2: MGHRA, YSYEKL. Here the CDR3 reads CASSQGRGGERTEAFF. CDR3 nucleotide sequence: TGCGCCAGCAGCCAAGGGCGAGGGGGCGAAAGGACTGAAGCTTTCTTT.

This clone has only a few counts. The chain joins TRBV7-9 to TRBJ1-1; unclear D gene. CDR1 and CDR2 (germline): SEHNR, FQNEAQ (reference sequence). Trimming stripped 0 bases from V and 2 bases from J, with 7 bases between. The CDR3 extends over 14 amino acids. This chain's CDR3 is CASSLAGSNTEAFF. The CDR3 DNA follows: TGTGCCAGCAGCTTAGCCGGGAGCAACACTGAAGCTTTCTTT.